This T cell receptor (beta chain) was sequenced for a study of cytomegalovirus exposure and HLA in healthy donors. The PCR employed 60 Vbeta primers together with 13 Jbeta primers. Produced via immunoSEQ multiplex PCR; TCRdb's table is partial and in-frame only. Among over 100,000 clones listed, 74% were seen once. The germline V gene has CDR1 MNHEY and CDR2 SVGAGI. The CDR3 has 13 amino acids. The ends were cut back, 7 bases at V and 2 bases at J, with 9 bases in the middle. With respect to this clone: As yet, its antigen is unknown.

Study results and caveats: The authors later linked a missense DCLRE1C variant to TCR beta V- and J-gene trimming.

Sequencing used PBMCs. J is TRBJ2-1 and V is TRBV6-5, with D possibly being TRBD2 (5 bases). This clonotype was sampled from a human donor in good health. In DNA, the CDR3 is TGTGCCAGCAAACCGGGGACCTACAATGAGCAGTTCTTC. It translates to CASKPGTYNEQFF.